The 7 T cell receptor beta chains in this list originate from one sample, sequenced in a study of cytomegalovirus exposure and HLA in healthy donors. Primers included in the PCR were 60 Vbeta and 13 Jbeta primers. Measured with immunoSEQ multiplex PCR; TCRdb has only the in-frame clones, and not every one. The sample contains more than 110,000 clones, around 73% of which appear only once. The source material was PBMCs. All receptors come from a human donor in good health.

The chain carries TRBV19 and TRBJ2-2; a weak D match, TRBD2 (6 bases). The V gene lost 6 bases and the J gene lost 5 bases, with 10 bases spanning the gap. Per germline, CDR1 LNHDA and CDR2 SQIVND (reference sequence). The CDR3 sequence is 13 residues long. CDR3 bases: TGTGCCAGTAGGCTCCTAGCGACCGGGGAGCTGTTTTTT. As protein: CASRLLATGELFF.

This rearrangement joins TRBV25-1 to TRBJ1-2; 8 nucleotides align to TRBD1. The CDR3 spans 14 residues. The J segment lost 8 bases and the V segment lost 6 bases, leaving 11 bases of the junction unmatched. Germline lookup yields CDR1 MGHDK and CDR2 SYGVNS. Written as DNA, the CDR3 is TGTGCCAGCAGGGGGTCAGGGGGCTCATTCGGCTACACCTTC. It encodes CASRGSGGSFGYTF.

A few counts support this clone. The chain carries TRBV5-1 and TRBJ2-5; D gene ambiguous. Per the germline V gene, CDR1 is SGHRS and CDR2 is YFSETQ. The CDR3 length is 11 residues. V dropped 5 bases and J dropped 6 bases, with 8 bases sitting between them. CDR3 in amino acids: CASRTAKTQYF. The CDR3 DNA follows: TGCGCCAGCAGAACTGCGAAGACCCAGTACTTC.

V is TRBV4-2 and J is TRBJ2-3; 11 bases align to TRBD2. The CDR3 consists of 18 residues. CDR1 is LGHNA, CDR2 YNFKEQ, per germline. The trim removed 3 bases at V and 0 bases at J, leaving 8 bases unmatched. As DNA, the CDR3 is TGTGCCAGCAGCCAGCAACTAGCGGGAGCTGCTAGCACAGATACGCAGTATTTT. Protein sequence: CASSQQLAGAASTDTQYF.

This clone was counted between two and nine times. The chain uses TRBV5-1 and TRBJ2-3, with 7 bases lining up with TRBD2. The CDR3 length is 15 residues. The V segment lost 0 bases and the J segment 3 bases; nucleotides outside the gene matches: 4. Germline V gene data show CDR1 as SGHRS and CDR2 as YFSETQ. The CDR3 sequence is CASSLADGRTDTQYF. The CDR3 nucleotides are TGCGCCAGCAGCTTGGCCGACGGGAGGACAGATACGCAGTATTTT.

The table lists this clone with a few counts. The chain combines TRBV11-2 with TRBJ1-1; a possible D gene is TRBD1 (5 bases). The ends were cut back, 1 base at V and 3 bases at J, with 12 bases in the middle. The CDR3 length is 15 residues. Per the germline V gene, CDR1 is SGHAT and CDR2 is FQNNGV. The CDR3 region has the DNA TGTGCCAGCAGCTTAGGGGCAGGGATCGACACTGAAGCTTTCTTT. Its translation: CASSLGAGIDTEAFF.

The CDR3 loop reads CATKGGGQETQYF. CDR3 nucleotides: TGTGCCACCAAGGGAGGAGGGCAAGAGACCCAGTACTTC. V gene TRBV15 combines with J gene TRBJ2-5, with D perhaps TRBD2 (6 bases). V was clipped by 7 bases and J by 2 bases, with 11 bases between them. This CDR3 spans 13 amino acids. CDR1 LNHNV and CDR2 YYDKDF come from the germline V gene (reference sequence).